This T cell receptor beta chain was recovered during a study of neurological immune-mediated disorders (dated by TCRdb to the late 2010s). In the study overall: Peripheral blood TCR-beta repertoires from HTLV-I-associated myelopathy (HAM/TSP) patients, multiple sclerosis patients and healthy controls were compared by UMI-based sequencing. The cohort was made up of 60 to 75 subjects, consisting of about 14 HAM/TSP patients, 35 or so multiple sclerosis patients and approximately 20 healthy controls. Alongside PBMC samples, the set of some 98 TCR-beta libraries contained longitudinal samples, technical triplicates, and paired CD4+ and CD8+ T-cell subsets that had been sorted.

This clonotype occurred many times. What this receptor recognizes is not known. Nothing much larger sits one base from this clone, and base qualities are not available. From cysteine to phenylalanine, the CDR3 is 16 amino acids long. Only CDR3 DNA is held: 48 bases, read in frame from base 1. Deletion took 2 bases off V and 4 bases off J, with a span of 15 bases between the germline ends. The CDR1 and CDR2 encoded by the germline V gene are MNHNS and SASEGT. Overall study outcomes, separate from this receptor: The highest TCR clonal expansion was observed in HAM/TSP patients, whereas the lowest was observed in MS patients, even when compared with healthy controls. No identical CDR3 amino acid sequences were shared among expanded clones across subjects, suggesting private TCR-beta repertoires in all groups.

For sorted-subset TCR libraries, about 1 million sorted CD4+ or CD8+ T cells were used. PBMCs were separated from peripheral blood using Ficoll-Hypaque density gradient centrifugation and then cryopreserved in liquid nitrogen. The study also sequenced paired sorted CD4+ and CD8+ subsets from healthy controls, HAM/TSP patients and MS patients. cDNA synthesis used template-switch 5'RACE with a primer carrying a 10-nucleotide random unique molecular identifier tagging each TCR transcript. Every sequencing run covered 15-18 subjects and yielded more than 160 million TCR-beta sequences. The RNeasy kit was used for extraction of total RNA. Using the KAPA Real-time Library Amplification kit, TCR-beta VDJ regions were amplified with primers for the TCR constant region and the 5'RACE anchor. A first PCR added sample indexes and Illumina adaptors, after which a second PCR increased the library yield. The roughly 650 bp TCR product was size-selected on a 2% E-gel SizeSelection system after Ampure bead purification. Before pooling, library quality was checked on a Bioanalyzer, concentration was measured with Qubit, and libraries were quantified with the Kapa Library Quantification kit. An Illumina HiSeq 2500 sequenced the libraries paired-end 2 x 150 bp. To increase sequence diversity, about 23-32% phiX was spiked into each library pool. The published analysis was carried out like this. The quality-filtered reads were processed with the UMI-based MiGEC pipeline, whose error correction step removed more than 90% of the raw TCR sequences. IMGT germline references were used for alignment of VDJ genes, and clonotypes were defined by a unique CDR3 amino acid sequence together with V-J genes. Clonal expansion, Shannon diversity and CDR3 relatedness (CalcPairwiseDistances, ClusterSamples) were evaluated with VDJtools, and phylogenetic trees were built with CLCbio workbench. Clones with at least 8 unique UMIs were defined as expanded, with this threshold being based on coefficient-of-variation modelling across technical triplicates. TCRdb reanalyzed the raw reads on its own, using fastp at Q25 for trimming and MiXCR for clone calling, and kept in-frame beta chains. Duplicate CDR3 protein sequences are folded into a single record with the most common DNA and genes. TCRdb's processing, not the study's, gives the V and J calls here. Present in this sample are 15,000 or so distinct CDR3 sequences, roughly an eighth of which were seen just once. The ten largest clones take up roughly two fifths of the sample.

The TCR sequence derives from a female donor with HTLV-1-associated myelopathy (HAM/TSP). The source material was CD8+ T cells from blood. The chain is made from TRBV6-1 and TRBJ1-5; there is no confident call for the D gene. The nucleotide sequence reads TGTGCCAGCAGTGAATATCGAGGAGATAGGAATCAGCCCCAGCATTTT. It translates to CASSEYRGDRNQPQHF.